The present TCR beta chain was sequenced within a study of blood T cell repertoires in COVID-19. V was trimmed by 4 bases and J by 6 bases, leaving 13 bases between them. Germline-derived CDR1 and CDR2 are SEHNR and FQNEAQ (reference sequence). CDR3 length: 14 amino acids. Repertoires were generated with immunoSEQ multiplex PCR, while TCRdb's copy carries only in-frame clones and drops some. The sample carries roughly 200,000 clones, nearly 90% recorded once. Material for sequencing was peripheral blood. This TCR was recovered from a man aged 60 to 69 with active or convalescent COVID-19. The chain couples TRBV7-9 to TRBJ2-1; D may be TRBD2 (6 bases). Here the CDR3 DNA reads TGTGCCAGCAGCTCCCAAGCGGGCTTCAATGAGCAGTTCTTC. Translation gives CASSSQAGFNEQFF.